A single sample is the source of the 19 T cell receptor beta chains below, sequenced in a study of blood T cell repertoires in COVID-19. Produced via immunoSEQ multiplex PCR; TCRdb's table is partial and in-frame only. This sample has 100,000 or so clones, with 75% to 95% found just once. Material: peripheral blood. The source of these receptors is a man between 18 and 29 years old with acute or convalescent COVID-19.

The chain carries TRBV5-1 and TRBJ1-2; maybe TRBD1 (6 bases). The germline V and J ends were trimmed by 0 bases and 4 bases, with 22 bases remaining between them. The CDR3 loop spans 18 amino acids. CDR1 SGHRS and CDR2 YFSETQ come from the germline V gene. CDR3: CASSLALIRDKDRYGYTF. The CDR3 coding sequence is TGCGCCAGCAGCTTGGCCCTAATCCGGGACAAGGACCGCTATGGCTACACCTTC.

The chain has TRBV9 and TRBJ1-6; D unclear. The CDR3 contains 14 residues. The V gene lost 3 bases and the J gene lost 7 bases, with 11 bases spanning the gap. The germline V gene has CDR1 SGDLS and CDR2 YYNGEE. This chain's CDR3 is CASSENRGNSPLHF. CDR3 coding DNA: TGTGCCAGCAGCGAAAACAGAGGGAATTCACCCCTCCACTTT.

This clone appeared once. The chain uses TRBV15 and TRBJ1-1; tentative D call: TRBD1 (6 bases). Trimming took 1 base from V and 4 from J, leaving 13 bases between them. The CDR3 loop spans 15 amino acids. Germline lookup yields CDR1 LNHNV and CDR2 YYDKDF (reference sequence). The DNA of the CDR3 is TGTGCCACCAGCAGAGTGAGGGGGGGAGGCACTGAAGCTTTCTTT. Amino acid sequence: CATSRVRGGGTEAFF.

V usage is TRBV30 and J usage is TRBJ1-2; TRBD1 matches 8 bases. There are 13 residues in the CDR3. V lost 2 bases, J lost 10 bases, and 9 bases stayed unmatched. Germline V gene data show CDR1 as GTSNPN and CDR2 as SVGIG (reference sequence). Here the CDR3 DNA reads TGTGCCTGGAGTCGGGTCCGGACAGGGAACTACACCTTC. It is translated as CAWSRVRTGNYTF.

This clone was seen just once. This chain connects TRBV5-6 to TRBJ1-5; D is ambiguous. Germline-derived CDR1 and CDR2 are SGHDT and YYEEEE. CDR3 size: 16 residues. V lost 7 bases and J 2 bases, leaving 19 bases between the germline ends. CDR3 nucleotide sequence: TGTGCCAGCGTCAGCGGGAATGGAGGAGGCAATCAGCCCCAGCATTTT. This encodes CASVSGNGGGNQPQHF.

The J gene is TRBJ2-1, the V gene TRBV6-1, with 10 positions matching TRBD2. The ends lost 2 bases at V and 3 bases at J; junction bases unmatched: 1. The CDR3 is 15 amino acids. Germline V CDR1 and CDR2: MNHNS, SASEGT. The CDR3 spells CASSELAGVYNEQFF. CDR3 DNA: TGTGCCAGCAGTGAACTAGCGGGGGTCTACAATGAGCAGTTCTTC.

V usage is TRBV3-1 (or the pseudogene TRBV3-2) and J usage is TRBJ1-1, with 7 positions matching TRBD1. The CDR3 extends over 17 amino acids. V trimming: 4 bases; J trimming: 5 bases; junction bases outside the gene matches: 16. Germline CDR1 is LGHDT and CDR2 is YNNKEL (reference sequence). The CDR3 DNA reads TGTGCCAGCAGCCCTAGACAGGGTCTGGGGGGTAGGACTGAAGCTTTCTTT. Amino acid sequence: CASSPRQGLGGRTEAFF.

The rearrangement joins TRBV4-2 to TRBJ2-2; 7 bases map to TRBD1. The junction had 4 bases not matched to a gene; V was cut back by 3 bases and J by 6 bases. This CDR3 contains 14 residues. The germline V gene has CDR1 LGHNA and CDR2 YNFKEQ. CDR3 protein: CASSQSTGAGELFF. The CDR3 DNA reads TGTGCCAGCAGCCAGTCTACAGGGGCCGGGGAGCTGTTTTTT.

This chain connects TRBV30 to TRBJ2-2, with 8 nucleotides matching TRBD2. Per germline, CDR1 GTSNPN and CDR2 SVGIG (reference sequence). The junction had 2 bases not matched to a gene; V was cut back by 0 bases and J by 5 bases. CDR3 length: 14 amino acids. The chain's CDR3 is CAWSVAGVTGELFF. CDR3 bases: TGTGCCTGGAGTGTAGCGGGAGTTACCGGGGAGCTGTTTTTT.

CDR3: CASSLTGDSYEQYF. The CDR3 DNA reads TGTGCCAGTAGTCTCACAGGGGATTCGTACGAGCAGTACTTC. This rearrangement joins TRBV19 to TRBJ2-7, with 7 bases matching TRBD1. Trimming took 5 bases from V and 4 from J; bases not matched to a gene: 8. The CDR3 has 14 amino acids. Germline lookup yields CDR1 LNHDA and CDR2 SQIVND (reference sequence).

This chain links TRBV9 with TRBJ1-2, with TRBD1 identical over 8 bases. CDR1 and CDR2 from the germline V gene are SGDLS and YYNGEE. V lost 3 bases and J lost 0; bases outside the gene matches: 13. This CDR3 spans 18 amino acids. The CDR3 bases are TGTGCCAGCAGCGAGCAACCCCAGGGGGCGACTACTAACTATGGCTACACCTTC. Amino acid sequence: CASSEQPQGATTNYGYTF.

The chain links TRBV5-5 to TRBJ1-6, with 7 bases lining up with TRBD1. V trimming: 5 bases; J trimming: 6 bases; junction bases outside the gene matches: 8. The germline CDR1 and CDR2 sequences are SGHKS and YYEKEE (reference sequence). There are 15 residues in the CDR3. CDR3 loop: CASSSGQAFNSPLHF. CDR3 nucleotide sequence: TGTGCCAGCAGTTCCGGACAGGCCTTTAATTCACCCCTCCACTTT.

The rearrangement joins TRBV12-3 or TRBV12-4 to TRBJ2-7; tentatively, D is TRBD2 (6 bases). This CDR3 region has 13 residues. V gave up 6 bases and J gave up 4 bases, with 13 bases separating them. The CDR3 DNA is TGTGCCAGCAGATACGGGACTCTTTACGAGCAGTACTTC. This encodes CASRYGTLYEQYF.

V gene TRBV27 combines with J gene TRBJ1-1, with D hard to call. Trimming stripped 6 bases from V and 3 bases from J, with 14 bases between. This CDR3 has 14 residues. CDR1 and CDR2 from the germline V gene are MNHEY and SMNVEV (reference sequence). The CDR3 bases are TGTGCCAGCAGCCCACAGACACCCGACACTGAAGCTTTCTTT. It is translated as CASSPQTPDTEAFF.

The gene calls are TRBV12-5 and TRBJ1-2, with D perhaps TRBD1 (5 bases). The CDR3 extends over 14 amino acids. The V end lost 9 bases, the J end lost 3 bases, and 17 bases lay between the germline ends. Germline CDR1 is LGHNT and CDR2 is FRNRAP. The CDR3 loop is CARGTWGDDYGYTF. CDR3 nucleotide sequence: TGTGCTAGGGGGACTTGGGGGGATGACTATGGCTACACCTTC.

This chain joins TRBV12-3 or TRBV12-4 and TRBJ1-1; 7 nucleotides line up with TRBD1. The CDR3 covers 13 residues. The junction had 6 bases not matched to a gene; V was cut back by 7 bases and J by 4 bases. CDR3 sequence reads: CASTGGSSTEAFF. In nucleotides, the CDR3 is TGTGCCAGCACAGGGGGTTCTTCCACTGAAGCTTTCTTT.

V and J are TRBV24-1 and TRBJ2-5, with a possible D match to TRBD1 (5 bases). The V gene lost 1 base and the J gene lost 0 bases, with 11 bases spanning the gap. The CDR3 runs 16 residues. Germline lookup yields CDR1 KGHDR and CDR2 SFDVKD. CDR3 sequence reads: CATSDLGLDNQETQYF. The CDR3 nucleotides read TGTGCCACCAGTGATTTAGGGCTGGACAACCAAGAGACCCAGTACTTC.

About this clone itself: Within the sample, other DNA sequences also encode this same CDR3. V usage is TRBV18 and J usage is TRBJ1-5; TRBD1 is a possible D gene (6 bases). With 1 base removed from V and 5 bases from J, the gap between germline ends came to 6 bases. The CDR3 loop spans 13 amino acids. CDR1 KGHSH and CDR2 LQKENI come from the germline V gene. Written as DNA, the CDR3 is TGTGCCAGCTCACCACAGGGGGATCAGCCCCAGCATTTT. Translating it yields CASSPQGDQPQHF.

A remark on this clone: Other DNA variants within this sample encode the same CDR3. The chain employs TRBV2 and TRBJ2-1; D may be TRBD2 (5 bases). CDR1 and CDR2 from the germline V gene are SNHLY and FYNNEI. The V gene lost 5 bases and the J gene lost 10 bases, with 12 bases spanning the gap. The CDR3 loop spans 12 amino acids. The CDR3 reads CASSRDSWEQFF. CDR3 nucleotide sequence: TGTGCCAGCAGTCGGGATTCCTGGGAGCAGTTCTTC. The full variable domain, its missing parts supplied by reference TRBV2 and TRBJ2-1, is EPEVTQTPSHQVTQMGQEVILRCVPISNHLYFYWYRQILGQKVEFLVSFYNNEISEKSEIFDDQFSVERPDGSNFTLKIRSTKLEDSAMYFCASSRDSWEQFFGPGTRLTVL.